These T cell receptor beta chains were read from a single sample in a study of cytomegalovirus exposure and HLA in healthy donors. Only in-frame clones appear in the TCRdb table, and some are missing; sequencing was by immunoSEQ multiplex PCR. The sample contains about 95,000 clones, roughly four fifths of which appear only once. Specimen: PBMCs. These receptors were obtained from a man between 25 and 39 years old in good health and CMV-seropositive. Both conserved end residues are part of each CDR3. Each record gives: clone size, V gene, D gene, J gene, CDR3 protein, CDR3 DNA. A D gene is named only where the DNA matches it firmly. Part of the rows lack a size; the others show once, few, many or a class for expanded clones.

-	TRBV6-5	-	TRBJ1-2	CASTSGGANYGYTF	TGTGCCAGCACCTCTGGAGGGGCTAACTATGGCTACACCTTC
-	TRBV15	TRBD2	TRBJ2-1	CATSRERASGPYNEQFF	TGTGCCACCAGCAGAGAGAGAGCTAGCGGTCCCTACAATGAGCAGTTCTTC
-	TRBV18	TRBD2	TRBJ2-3	CASSKGLAGSTDTQYF	TGTGCCAGCTCAAAGGGACTAGCGGGGAGCACAGATACGCAGTATTTT
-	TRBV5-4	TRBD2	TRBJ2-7	CASSGGTTEQYF	TGTGCCAGCAGCGGAGGGACTACCGAGCAGTACTTC
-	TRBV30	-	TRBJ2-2	CAWKTPGTPIGELFF	TGTGCCTGGAAAACCCCCGGGACTCCAATCGGGGAGCTGTTTTTT
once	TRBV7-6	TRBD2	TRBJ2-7	CASSSQGGRDAYEQYF	TGTGCCAGCAGCTCCCAGGGCGGGAGGGACGCCTACGAGCAGTACTTC
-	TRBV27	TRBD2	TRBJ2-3	CASSSAAGVAQYF	TGTGCCAGCAGTTCCGCAGCGGGAGTGGCGCAGTATTTT
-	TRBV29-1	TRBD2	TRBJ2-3	CSVAGESGLAGRADTQYF	TGCAGCGTGGCAGGGGAATCGGGACTAGCGGGGCGGGCAGATACGCAGTATTTT
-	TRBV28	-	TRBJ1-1	CASSLPAGAGSDTEAFF	TGTGCCAGCAGTTTACCCGCAGGGGCCGGGTCGGACACTGAAGCTTTCTTT
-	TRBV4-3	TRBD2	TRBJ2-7	CASSQVRGDYEQYF	TGCGCCAGCAGCCAAGTACGGGGGGACTACGAGCAGTACTTC
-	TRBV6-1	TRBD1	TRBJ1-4	CASGGTGEKLFF	TGTGCCAGTGGGGGGACAGGTGAAAAACTGTTTTTT
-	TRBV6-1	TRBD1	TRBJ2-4	CASTPGQGVIQYF	TGTGCCAGCACCCCGGGACAGGGGGTGATTCAGTACTTC
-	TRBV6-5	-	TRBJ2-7	CASSRNRESLEQYF	TGTGCCAGCAGTAGAAACCGGGAGTCCTTGGAGCAGTACTTC
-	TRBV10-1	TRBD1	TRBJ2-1	CASRGDRAFRISYNEQFF	TGCGCCAGCAGAGGGGACAGGGCGTTTCGGATCTCCTACAATGAGCAGTTCTTC
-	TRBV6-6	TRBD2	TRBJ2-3	CASSWGLSTDTQYF	TGTGCCAGCAGTTGGGGACTATCCACAGATACGCAGTATTTT